The TCR beta chain described here comes from a study of persistence of HIV-infected CD4 T cells. From germline, CDR1 is SNHLY and CDR2 FYNNEI. Trimming stripped 6 bases from V and 6 bases from J, with 11 bases between. This CDR3 comprises 13 residues. Whole-study findings and limits: CMV- and Gag-responding cells had lower TCRbeta richness than CD3/CD28-responding cells.

This nonspecific control used anti-CD3/anti-CD28 bead stimulation of CD4+ T cells. Sorting selected CD4+ T cells upregulating both CD40 ligand and CD69. Adults with HIV-1 started suppressive ART while chronically infected. CD8-depleted PBMCs were stimulated approximately 20 hours with anti-CD28/CD49d costimulation, CD40-blocking antibody and enfuvirtide. As for this clone: The antigen is unknown.

Sequencing used immunoSEQ version 4 in survey mode. Profiling relied on immunoSEQ multiplex PCR, and the TCRdb table lists in-frame clones only, not all of them. The sample lists tens of thousands of clones; 91% were seen once. This TCR was sampled from an adult man with HIV who was CMV-seropositive. Sequencing was performed on CD4+ T cells sorted from PBMCs after roughly 18-hour stimulation, taken from a patient who received antiretroviral therapy. The J gene is TRBJ2-2, the V gene TRBV2; D is perhaps TRBD1 (5 bases). The CDR3 spells CASRSTGAGELFF. DNA for the CDR3: TGTGCCAGCAGAAGTACAGGAGCCGGGGAGCTGTTTTTT.